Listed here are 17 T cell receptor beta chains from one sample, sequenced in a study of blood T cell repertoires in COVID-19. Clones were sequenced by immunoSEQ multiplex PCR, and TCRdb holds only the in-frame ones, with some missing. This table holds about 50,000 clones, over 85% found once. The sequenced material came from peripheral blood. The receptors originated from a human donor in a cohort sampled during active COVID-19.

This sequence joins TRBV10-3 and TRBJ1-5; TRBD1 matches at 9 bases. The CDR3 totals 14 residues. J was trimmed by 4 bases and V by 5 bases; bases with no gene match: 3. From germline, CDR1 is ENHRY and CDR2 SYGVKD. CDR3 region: CAISQQGANQPQHF. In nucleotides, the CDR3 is TGTGCCATCAGTCAACAGGGGGCTAATCAGCCCCAGCATTTT.

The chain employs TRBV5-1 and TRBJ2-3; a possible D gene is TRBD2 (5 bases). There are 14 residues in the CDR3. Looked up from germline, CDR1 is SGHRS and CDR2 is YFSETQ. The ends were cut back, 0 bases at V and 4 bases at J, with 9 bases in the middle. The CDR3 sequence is CASSLGTPPDTQYF. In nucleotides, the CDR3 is TGCGCCAGCAGCTTGGGGACTCCTCCAGATACGCAGTATTTT.

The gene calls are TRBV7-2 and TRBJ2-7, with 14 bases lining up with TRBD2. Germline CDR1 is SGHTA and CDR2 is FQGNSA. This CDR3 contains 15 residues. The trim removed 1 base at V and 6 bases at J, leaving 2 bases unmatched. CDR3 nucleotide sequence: TGTGCCAGCAGCTTAGATGGGACTAGCGGGAGCGAGCAGTACGTC. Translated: CASSLDGTSGSEQYV.

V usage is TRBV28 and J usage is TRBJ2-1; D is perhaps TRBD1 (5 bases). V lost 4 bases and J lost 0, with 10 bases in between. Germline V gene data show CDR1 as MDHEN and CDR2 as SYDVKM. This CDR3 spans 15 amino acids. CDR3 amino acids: CASSSYRSSYNEQFF. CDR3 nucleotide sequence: TGTGCCAGCAGTTCCTACAGGAGCTCCTACAATGAGCAGTTCTTC.

The CDR3 DNA follows: TGTGCCAGAAGCTTCCGACAGGGGTCCAACGAGCAGTACGTC. It codes for CARSFRQGSNEQYV. The chain carries TRBV5-3 and TRBJ2-7; TRBD1 matches at 8 bases. TRBV5-3 is an open reading frame whose function is uncertain. There are 14 residues in the CDR3. V lost 2 bases to trimming and J lost 5 bases; unmatched junction nucleotides: 6.

CDR3 coding DNA: TGTGCCAGCAGTCCGCTCAGCGGGAGTGGAAACATTCAGTACTTC. This gives the protein CASSPLSGSGNIQYF. The chain carries TRBV6-6 and TRBJ2-4; 8 nucleotides agree with TRBD2. CDR1 and CDR2 from the germline V gene are MNHNY and SVGAGI (reference sequence). Trimming cost V 5 bases and J 6 bases; bases outside gene matches: 9. The CDR3 extends over 15 amino acids.

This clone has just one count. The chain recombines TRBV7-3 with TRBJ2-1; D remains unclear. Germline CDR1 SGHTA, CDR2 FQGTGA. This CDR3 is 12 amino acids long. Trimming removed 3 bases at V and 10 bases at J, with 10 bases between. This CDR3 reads CASSFGLGEQFF. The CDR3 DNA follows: TGTGCCAGCAGCTTCGGGTTAGGAGAGCAGTTCTTC.

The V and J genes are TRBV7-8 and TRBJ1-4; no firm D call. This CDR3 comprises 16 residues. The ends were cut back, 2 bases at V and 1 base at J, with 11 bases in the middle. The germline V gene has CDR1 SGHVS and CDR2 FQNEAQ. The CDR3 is CASSLRRHVTNEKLFF. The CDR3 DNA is TGTGCCAGCAGCTTAAGGCGGCATGTAACTAATGAAAAACTGTTTTTT.

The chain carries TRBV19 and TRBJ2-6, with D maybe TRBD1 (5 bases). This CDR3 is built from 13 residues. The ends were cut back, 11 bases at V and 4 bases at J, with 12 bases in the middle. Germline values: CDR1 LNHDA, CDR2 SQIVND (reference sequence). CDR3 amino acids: CAVQGPGANVLTF. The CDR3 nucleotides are TGTGCCGTTCAGGGTCCGGGGGCCAACGTCCTGACTTTC. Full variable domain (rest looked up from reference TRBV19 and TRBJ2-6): DGGITQSPKYLFRKEGQNVTLSCEQNLNHDAMYWYRQDPGQGLRLIYYSQIVNDFQKGDIAEGYSVSREKKESFPLTVTSAQKNPTAFYLCAVQGPGANVLTFGAGSRLTVL.

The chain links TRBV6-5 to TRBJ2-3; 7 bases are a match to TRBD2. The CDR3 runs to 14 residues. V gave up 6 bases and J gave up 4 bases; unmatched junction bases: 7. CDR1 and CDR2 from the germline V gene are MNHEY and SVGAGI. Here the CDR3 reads CASRGRTRSDTQYF. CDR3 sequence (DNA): TGTGCCAGCAGAGGTCGGACTAGATCAGATACGCAGTATTTT.

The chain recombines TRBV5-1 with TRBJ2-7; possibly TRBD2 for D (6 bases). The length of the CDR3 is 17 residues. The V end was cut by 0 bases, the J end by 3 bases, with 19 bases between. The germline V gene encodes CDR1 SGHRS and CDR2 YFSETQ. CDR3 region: CASSLALADQTSYEQYF. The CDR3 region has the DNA TGCGCCAGCAGCTTGGCACTAGCTGATCAAACCAGCTACGAGCAGTACTTC.

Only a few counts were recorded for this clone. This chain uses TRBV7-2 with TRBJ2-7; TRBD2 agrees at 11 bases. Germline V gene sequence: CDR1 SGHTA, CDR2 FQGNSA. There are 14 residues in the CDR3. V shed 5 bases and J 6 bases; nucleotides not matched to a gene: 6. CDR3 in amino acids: CASSQTSGRLEQYF. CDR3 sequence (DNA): TGTGCCAGCAGCCAAACTAGCGGGAGACTCGAGCAGTACTTC.

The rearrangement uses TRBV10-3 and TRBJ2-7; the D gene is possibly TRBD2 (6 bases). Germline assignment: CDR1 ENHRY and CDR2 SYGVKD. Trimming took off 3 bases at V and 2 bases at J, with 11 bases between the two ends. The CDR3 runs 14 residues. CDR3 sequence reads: CAISEGGATYEQYF. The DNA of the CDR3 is TGTGCCATCAGTGAAGGCGGGGCTACCTACGAGCAGTACTTC.

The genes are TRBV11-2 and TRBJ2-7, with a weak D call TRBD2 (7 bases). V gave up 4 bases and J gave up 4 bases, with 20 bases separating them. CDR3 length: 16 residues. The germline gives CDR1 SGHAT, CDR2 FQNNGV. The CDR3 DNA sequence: TGTGCCAGCAGCTCGCCCCGGGGGGCGGCGATTTACGAGCAGTACTTC. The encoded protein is CASSSPRGAAIYEQYF. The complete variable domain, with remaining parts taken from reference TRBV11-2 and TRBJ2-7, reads EAGVAQSPRYKIIEKRQSVAFWCNPISGHATLYWYQQILGQGPKLLIQFQNNGVVDDSQLPKDRFSAERLKGVDSTLKIQPAKLEDSAVYLCASSSPRGAAIYEQYFGPGTRLTVT.

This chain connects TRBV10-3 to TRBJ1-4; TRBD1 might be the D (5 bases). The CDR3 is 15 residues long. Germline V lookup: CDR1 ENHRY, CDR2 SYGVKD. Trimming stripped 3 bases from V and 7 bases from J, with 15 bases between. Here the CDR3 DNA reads TGTGCCATCAGTGATCTTGGGACTTCGGCTGAAAAACTGTTTTTT. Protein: CAISDLGTSAEKLFF.

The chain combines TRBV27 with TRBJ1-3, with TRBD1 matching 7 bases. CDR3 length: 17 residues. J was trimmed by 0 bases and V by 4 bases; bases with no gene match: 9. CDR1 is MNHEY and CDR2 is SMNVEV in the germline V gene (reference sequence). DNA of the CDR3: TGTGCCAGCAGTTCCACCTACAGGGGTTCCTCTGGAAACACCATATATTTT. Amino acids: CASSSTYRGSSGNTIYF.

The CDR3 spells CASRTGLAGANEQYV. The CDR3 bases are TGTGCCAGCAGGACGGGACTAGCGGGAGCCAACGAGCAGTACGTC. The chain combines TRBV6-4 with TRBJ2-7, with 14 bases identical to TRBD2. CDR3 length equals 15 residues. Germline V lookup: CDR1 MRHNA, CDR2 SNTAGT. V lost 6 bases and J lost 5; bases outside the gene matches: 6.